What follows describes a single T cell receptor (beta chain). As yet, its antigen is unknown. This specimen comes from a study of shared clonotypes between healthy human individuals. Study outcomes and limitations: Memory subsets had estimated richness that was generally smaller than that of naive subsets.

Using immunoSEQ multiplex PCR, the repertoire was profiled, and TCRdb retains in-frame clones only, with some absent. The repertoire consists of some 300,000 clones, with less than 85% occurring once and the leading ten covering over 9.5%. The germline V and J ends were trimmed by 2 bases and 4 bases, with 9 bases remaining between them. The germline V gene encodes CDR1 MNHEY and CDR2 SMNVEV (reference sequence). The CDR3 sequence is 13 residues long. Specimen: memory CD4+ T cells sorted from blood. The sample's subset: CD45RA-negative fraction. This sequence joins TRBV27 and TRBJ2-7; D is ambiguous. This clonotype was obtained from a man in his thirties or forties in good health. Here the CDR3 reads CASSLAKAYEQYF. CDR3 bases: TGTGCCAGCAGTTTAGCTAAGGCGTACGAGCAGTACTTC.